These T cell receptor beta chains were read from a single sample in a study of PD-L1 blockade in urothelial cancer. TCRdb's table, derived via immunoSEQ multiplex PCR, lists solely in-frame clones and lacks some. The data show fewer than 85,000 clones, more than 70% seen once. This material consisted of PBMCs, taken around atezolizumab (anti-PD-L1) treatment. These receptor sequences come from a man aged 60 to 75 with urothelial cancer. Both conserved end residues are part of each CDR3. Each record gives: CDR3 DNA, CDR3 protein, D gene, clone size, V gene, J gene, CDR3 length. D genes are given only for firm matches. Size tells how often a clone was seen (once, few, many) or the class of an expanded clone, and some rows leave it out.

cdr3_nt: TGTGCCAGCGGACAGGGGCCGATATACTCCTACGAGCAGTACTTC
cdr3_aa: CASGQGPIYSYEQYF
d_call: TRBD1
clone_size: NA
v_call: TRBV6-1
j_call: TRBJ2-7
cdr3_length: 15

cdr3_nt: TGTGCCAGTAGTACTCTACCGGGACAGGGGGCAATGAACACTGAAGCTTTCTTT
cdr3_aa: CASSTLPGQGAMNTEAFF
d_call: TRBD1
clone_size: few
v_call: TRBV19
j_call: TRBJ1-1
cdr3_length: 18

cdr3_nt: TGTGCCAGCAGTGTGAGGAGGGGAGGAATTGACTATGGCTACACCTTC
cdr3_aa: CASSVRRGGIDYGYTF
d_call: NA
clone_size: NA
v_call: TRBV25-1
j_call: TRBJ1-2
cdr3_length: 16

cdr3_nt: TGTGCCAGCAGTCTACCGCAGGGAGGTTCACCCCTCCACTTT
cdr3_aa: CASSLPQGGSPLHF
d_call: NA
clone_size: once
v_call: TRBV6-5
j_call: TRBJ1-6
cdr3_length: 14

cdr3_nt: TGTGCCAGCAGTGAGGTCTGGGGCAGGGGTCAGCCCCAGCATTTT
cdr3_aa: CASSEVWGRGQPQHF
d_call: NA
clone_size: once
v_call: TRBV6-1
j_call: TRBJ1-5
cdr3_length: 15

cdr3_nt: TGCGCCAGCAGTGAGTCGGCAGGGTCCAGGACCGGGGAGCTGTTTTTT
cdr3_aa: CASSESAGSRTGELFF
d_call: NA
clone_size: NA
v_call: TRBV10-1
j_call: TRBJ2-2
cdr3_length: 16

cdr3_nt: TGTGCTAGTGGCCGACCCCTTTACGGGAGTAGCTACGAGCAGTACTTC
cdr3_aa: CASGRPLYGSSYEQYF
d_call: NA
clone_size: NA
v_call: TRBV12-5
j_call: TRBJ2-7
cdr3_length: 16

cdr3_nt: TGTGCCAGCAGCTCGCCCCGCGGGTCCGCCCACGAGCAGTACTTC
cdr3_aa: CASSSPRGSAHEQYF
d_call: NA
clone_size: NA
v_call: TRBV6-6
j_call: TRBJ2-7
cdr3_length: 15

cdr3_nt: TGTGCCAGCAGTTACTCGAACAGGGGAGCAGATACGCAGTATTTT
cdr3_aa: CASSYSNRGADTQYF
d_call: TRBD1
clone_size: NA
v_call: TRBV6-5
j_call: TRBJ2-3
cdr3_length: 15

cdr3_nt: TGCGCCAGCAGCCAAGAGGGTCGGGGGGACTACACCTTC
cdr3_aa: CASSQEGRGDYTF
d_call: NA
clone_size: few
v_call: TRBV4-1
j_call: TRBJ1-2
cdr3_length: 13

cdr3_nt: TGTGCCAGCAGCTACGCAGGGGTGAACACTGAAGCTTTCTTT
cdr3_aa: CASSYAGVNTEAFF
d_call: NA
clone_size: NA
v_call: TRBV7-2
j_call: TRBJ1-1
cdr3_length: 14

cdr3_nt: TGTGCCAGCAGCCAAGCGGGACTAGCGGGGTTCACAGATACGCAGTATTTT
cdr3_aa: CASSQAGLAGFTDTQYF
d_call: TRBD2
clone_size: NA
v_call: TRBV4-2
j_call: TRBJ2-3
cdr3_length: 17

cdr3_nt: TGCGCCAGCAGCTTGGCCGCAGGGCCCACCGGGGAGCTGTTTTTT
cdr3_aa: CASSLAAGPTGELFF
d_call: NA
clone_size: NA
v_call: TRBV5-1
j_call: TRBJ2-2
cdr3_length: 15

cdr3_nt: TGTGCCAGCAGTTACGCAGGGGGGTACAATGAGCAGTTCTTC
cdr3_aa: CASSYAGGYNEQFF
d_call: NA
clone_size: NA
v_call: TRBV6-5
j_call: TRBJ2-1
cdr3_length: 14

cdr3_nt: TGTGCCAGCAGCCGCGACTACCTCACCGGGGAGCTGTTTTTT
cdr3_aa: CASSRDYLTGELFF
d_call: NA
clone_size: NA
v_call: TRBV4-2
j_call: TRBJ2-2
cdr3_length: 14

cdr3_nt: TGTGCCAGCTCACCACCCTCTTCAGATACGCAGTATTTT
cdr3_aa: CASSPPSSDTQYF
d_call: NA
clone_size: NA
v_call: TRBV18
j_call: TRBJ2-3
cdr3_length: 13

cdr3_nt: TGTGCCAGCAGCTTTGCGTTAGCGGGAATGGAGACCCAGTACTTC
cdr3_aa: CASSFALAGMETQYF
d_call: TRBD2
clone_size: NA
v_call: TRBV7-6
j_call: TRBJ2-5
cdr3_length: 15

cdr3_nt: TGTGCCAGCAGCTTAGGGGGACTCGGGAAACATCGGCTCACGCAGTATTTT
cdr3_aa: CASSLGGLGKHRLTQYF
d_call: NA
clone_size: NA
v_call: TRBV11-3
j_call: TRBJ2-3
cdr3_length: 17

cdr3_nt: TGTGCCAGTAGTATAGCCTGGGCAGGGGAAGCTAACTATGGCTACACCTTC
cdr3_aa: CASSIAWAGEANYGYTF
d_call: NA
clone_size: NA
v_call: TRBV19
j_call: TRBJ1-2
cdr3_length: 17

cdr3_nt: TGTGCCAGCAGTTACCTAGGCGAGCAGTACTTC
cdr3_aa: CASSYLGEQYF
d_call: NA
clone_size: NA
v_call: TRBV6-6
j_call: TRBJ2-7
cdr3_length: 11

cdr3_nt: TGTGCCATCAGTGCCGAGACATCCTACGAGCAGTACTTC
cdr3_aa: CAISAETSYEQYF
d_call: NA
clone_size: NA
v_call: TRBV10-3
j_call: TRBJ2-7
cdr3_length: 13

cdr3_nt: TGTGCCAGCAGCCAAGCGAGGGGGCGGAAGACCCAGTACTTC
cdr3_aa: CASSQARGRKTQYF
d_call: TRBD1
clone_size: NA
v_call: TRBV14
j_call: TRBJ2-5
cdr3_length: 14

cdr3_nt: TGTGCCAGCAGTTTCACAGGGGGTGGCTACACCTTC
cdr3_aa: CASSFTGGGYTF
d_call: TRBD1
clone_size: once
v_call: TRBV6-6
j_call: TRBJ1-2
cdr3_length: 12